This is a list of T cell receptor beta chains from one sample in a study of blood T cell repertoires in COVID-19. Repertoires were generated with immunoSEQ multiplex PCR, while TCRdb's copy carries only in-frame clones and drops some. Of approximately 89,000 clones in the sample, about 74% were seen once. The sequencing input was peripheral blood. All receptors come from a human donor in a cohort sampled during active COVID-19. Both conserved end residues are part of each CDR3. The D gene is left open where the match is weak. Expanded clones are given a class, and other clones once, few, many or no size at all.

v_gene	d_gene	j_gene	abundance	CDR3aa	CDR3nt
TRBV6-2/TRBV6-3	.	TRBJ2-5	.	CASSYSMAGEETQYF	TGTGCCAGCAGTTACTCGATGGCAGGGGAAGAGACCCAGTACTTC
TRBV7-2	TRBD2	TRBJ2-1	.	CASSSWGGRTNEQFF	TGTGCCAGCAGCTCCTGGGGCGGGAGGACGAATGAGCAGTTCTTC
TRBV3-1/TRBV3-2	TRBD1	TRBJ2-7	.	CASGTGAYEQYF	TGTGCCAGCGGGACAGGGGCCTACGAGCAGTACTTC
TRBV3-1/TRBV3-2	.	TRBJ2-7	.	CASSQVDGNYNF	TGTGCCAGCAGCCAAGTGGACGGGAACTATAACTTC
TRBV18	TRBD2	TRBJ2-1	once	CASSPGSGSVNEQFF	TGTGCCAGCTCACCAGGGAGCGGGAGTGTAAATGAGCAGTTCTTC
TRBV21-1	.	TRBJ1-5	.	CVQGAQPQHF	TGTGTCCAGGGCGCTCAGCCCCAGCATTTT
TRBV13	.	TRBJ2-7	.	CASSLGRENHEQYF	TGTGCCAGCAGCTTAGGTAGGGAGAACCACGAGCAGTACTTC
TRBV3-1/TRBV3-2	.	TRBJ2-2	.	CASSPRTANTGELFF	TGTGCCAGCAGCCCACGGACAGCGAACACCGGGGAGCTGTTTTTT
TRBV4-2	TRBD1	TRBJ1-1	.	CASSQPGQGNTEAFF	TGTGCCAGCAGCCAACCCGGACAGGGGAACACTGAAGCTTTCTTT
TRBV20-1	.	TRBJ2-4	.	CSASRGGQAKNIQYF	TGCAGTGCTAGTAGGGGGGGGCAGGCCAAAAACATTCAGTACTTC
TRBV7-2	TRBD1	TRBJ2-2	few	CASSLGTGRNTGELFF	TGTGCCAGCAGCTTAGGGACAGGGAGAAACACCGGGGAGCTGTTTTTT
TRBV9	.	TRBJ2-7	.	CASSVGEEQYF	TGTGCCAGCAGCGTAGGTGAGGAGCAGTACTTC
TRBV7-9	.	TRBJ2-5	.	CASSLKGAVLKETQYF	TGTGCCAGCAGCTTAAAAGGAGCGGTCCTGAAAGAGACCCAGTACTTC
TRBV12-5	.	TRBJ2-7	few	CASGTQDSIYEQYF	TGTGCTAGTGGCACCCAGGACAGTATCTACGAGCAGTACTTC
TRBV5-1	.	TRBJ2-3	.	CASSRLASQGTDTQYF	TGCGCCAGCAGCCGGTTGGCCTCTCAGGGTACAGATACGCAGTATTTT
TRBV19	.	TRBJ2-3	.	CASSIPGTDTQYF	TGTGCCAGTAGTATCCCTGGCACAGATACGCAGTATTTT
TRBV2	.	TRBJ2-1	.	CASSAGLLNEQFF	TGTGCCAGCAGTGCGGGACTCCTAAATGAGCAGTTCTTC
TRBV28	.	TRBJ2-7	.	CASTRSGETYEQYF	TGTGCCAGCACCCGCAGCGGAGAGACCTACGAGCAGTACTTC
TRBV5-7	TRBD1	TRBJ2-5	.	CASSPESGQRKETQYF	TGTGCCAGCAGCCCGGAGTCGGGACAGAGAAAAGAGACCCAGTACTTC
TRBV5-4	TRBD2	TRBJ2-1	once	CASSPGDVAGGRNEQFF	TGTGCCAGCAGCCCTGGCGATGTAGCGGGGGGGCGGAATGAGCAGTTCTTC
TRBV2	.	TRBJ2-3	.	CASSEGRASGSTQYF	TGTGCCAGCAGTGAAGGACGAGCGTCTGGGTCTACGCAGTATTTT
TRBV5-1	.	TRBJ2-5	once	CASSLLAQIQETQYF	TGCGCCAGCAGCTTACTAGCACAGATCCAAGAGACCCAGTACTTC
TRBV25-1	.	TRBJ1-4	once	CASSESGPWEKLFF	TGTGCCAGCAGTGAGTCCGGTCCCTGGGAAAAACTGTTTTTT
TRBV6-2/TRBV6-3	.	TRBJ1-4	.	CASSYSYRDNNEKLFF	TGTGCCAGCAGTTACTCGTACCGGGACAATAATGAAAAACTGTTTTTT
TRBV4-1	TRBD1	TRBJ1-1	once	CASSQIGTVAFF	TGCGCCAGCAGCCAGATCGGGACAGTTGCTTTCTTT
TRBV6-2/TRBV6-3	.	TRBJ2-2	.	CASSWPRGTVPKGAGELFF	TGTGCCAGCAGTTGGCCCCGCGGGACAGTACCCAAAGGCGCCGGGGAGCTGTTTTTT
TRBV3-1/TRBV3-2	.	TRBJ1-2	.	CASRHKYGYTF	TGTGCCAGCAGACACAAATATGGCTACACCTTC
TRBV7-9	.	TRBJ2-5	.	CASSFGWLNNRSTETQYF	TGTGCCAGCAGCTTCGGTTGGTTGAACAATAGGAGCACAGAGACCCAGTACTTC
TRBV7-2	.	TRBJ2-7	.	CASSLNTALKSF	TGTGCCAGCAGCTTAAATACAGCCCTAAAATCCTTC
TRBV24-1	.	TRBJ2-3	.	CATSGAGTSTDTQYF	TGTGCCACCAGTGGGGCGGGGACTAGCACAGATACGCAGTATTTT
TRBV29-1	TRBD2	TRBJ2-7	once	CSVVIGASGGSSYEQYF	TGCAGCGTAGTTATAGGGGCTAGCGGGGGGAGCTCCTACGAGCAGTACTTC
TRBV28	TRBD1	TRBJ1-2	.	CASKKQTGSRGYTF	TGTGCCAGTAAAAAGCAGACAGGGTCTCGTGGCTACACCTTC
TRBV5-1	TRBD2	TRBJ2-5	.	CASSRAVAGVRKETQYF	TGCGCCAGCAGCCGGGCAGTGGCGGGAGTGCGGAAAGAGACCCAGTACTTC
TRBV9	.	TRBJ2-1	few	CASSGTGGGRHEQFF	TGTGCCAGCAGCGGGACTGGTGGAGGGAGGCATGAGCAGTTCTTC
TRBV4-2	TRBD2	TRBJ2-1	few	CASSQGRGEDEQFF	TGTGCCAGCAGCCAAGGTCGGGGGGAGGATGAGCAGTTCTTC
TRBV5-4	TRBD2	TRBJ2-1	.	CASSSGLAGGPSDEQFF	TGTGCCAGCAGTTCAGGACTAGCGGGAGGGCCAAGCGATGAGCAGTTCTTC
TRBV5-1	.	TRBJ2-3	.	CASSWGADTQYF	TGCGCCAGCAGCTGGGGAGCAGATACGCAGTATTTT
TRBV6-5	.	TRBJ2-2	.	CASSYRGATGELFF	TGTGCCAGCAGTTACAGGGGCGCGACCGGGGAGCTGTTTTTT
TRBV29-1	.	TRBJ1-2	.	CSVHHSANYGYTF	TGCAGCGTCCACCACTCAGCGAACTATGGCTACACCTTC
TRBV5-8	.	TRBJ1-5	.	CASSRMDINQPQHF	TGTGCCAGCAGTCGAATGGACATCAATCAGCCCCAGCATTTT
TRBV3-1/TRBV3-2	.	TRBJ1-1	.	CASNKGGTEAFF	TGTGCCAGCAACAAAGGGGGCACTGAAGCTTTCTTT
TRBV6-5	.	TRBJ2-7	.	CASSYTRDSYEQYF	TGTGCCAGCAGTTACACGCGGGACTCCTACGAGCAGTACTTC
TRBV28	TRBD1	TRBJ1-6	.	CASRPNRGRNSPLHF	TGTGCCAGCAGGCCTAACAGGGGGCGGAATTCACCCCTCCACTTT
TRBV27	.	TRBJ2-1	.	CASRPSGAPVFNEQFF	TGTGCCAGCAGGCCTTCAGGGGCCCCGGTGTTTAATGAGCAGTTCTTC
TRBV21-1	.	TRBJ2-1	.	CASSHLAGAYNEQFF	TGTGCCAGCAGCCATCTAGCGGGAGCCTACAATGAGCAGTTCTTC